The clone carrying this T cell receptor (beta chain) has just a few counts. What it recognizes is unknown. This sample is part of a study of T cells in Graves' hyperthyroidism and ophthalmopathy. Study-level points and caveats: In simple terms, a model built on 13 V-J features told ophthalmopathy apart from stable hyperthyroidism.

Stability of Graves' hyperthyroidism was defined as absent ophthalmopathy progression within 18 months. Recently diagnosed hyperthyroidism of less than 2 months' duration affected patients aged 18 to 65. For the diagnoses, clinical symptoms, serum thyroxine and TRAb, thyroid ultrasound and orbital computed tomography were used. There are 14 residues in the CDR3. Germline CDR1 is SGHRS and CDR2 is YFSETQ. V was pared by 1 base and J by 5 bases, with 12 bases between. TCR beta CDR3 regions were amplified from RNA. HTBI primers were used for first-round RT-PCR of the TCR CDR3. TCRdb fed the multiplex PCR reads into MiXCR, producing one record per CDR3 protein. The sample gives about 340,000 distinct CDR3 sequences, about 18% of which show up once; under 55% is in the top ten.

Sequencing was carried out using blood. This chain connects TRBV5-1 to TRBJ2-5; D call uncertain. The TCR sequence derives from a woman in her fifties or sixties with Graves' hyperthyroidism. In nucleotides, the CDR3 is TGCGCCAGCAGCTTGTTGCAGCCCGGCGAGACCCAGTACTTC. It encodes CASSLLQPGETQYF. Full variable domain (outside the CDR3, taken from reference TRBV5-1 and TRBJ2-5): KAGVTQTPRYLIKTRGQQVTLSCSPISGHRSVSWYQQTPGQGLQFLFEYFSETQRNKGNFPGRFSGRQFSNSRSEMNVSTLELGDSALYLCASSLLQPGETQYFGPGTRLLVL.